The next 25 T cell receptor beta chains were all read from a single sample in a study of cytomegalovirus exposure and HLA in healthy donors. Primers for the PCR totalled 60 Vbeta and 13 Jbeta. Here immunoSEQ multiplex PCR was the method, and the copy in TCRdb shows in-frame clones only, minus some. This sample carries approximately 160,000 clones, approximately 78% of them seen once, and the ten largest clones take around 0.91%. Specimen: PBMCs. These receptors were collected from a girl aged 2 to 10 in good health and CMV-seropositive.

The chain recombines TRBV7-3 with TRBJ2-7; 9 nucleotides agree with TRBD2. This CDR3 spans 15 amino acids. The V gene's germline CDR1 is SGHTA and CDR2 FQGTGA. Trimming at V came to 5 bases and at J to 2 bases, leaving 7 bases not matched to a gene. As DNA, the CDR3 is TGTGCCAGCAGCGTGGGTAGCGGGAGAACCTACGAGCAGTACTTC. It translates to CASSVGSGRTYEQYF.

The chain combines TRBV27 with TRBJ1-1; TRBD1 is a possible D gene (6 bases). This CDR3 has 11 amino acids. CDR1 MNHEY and CDR2 SMNVEV come from the germline V gene (reference sequence). Between the trimmed V and J ends, which lost 6 bases and 11 bases, there was a span of 13 bases. In DNA form, the CDR3 reads TGTGCCAGCAGATCAGGGGTATGGGCTTTCTTT. It specifies CASRSGVWAFF.

This clone was counted only a few times. The chain is built from TRBV11-2 and TRBJ2-7; TRBD1 matches at 9 bases. V shed 4 bases and J 7 bases; nucleotides not matched to a gene: 14. The CDR3 covers 16 residues. CDR1 is SGHAT, CDR2 FQNNGV, per germline. The CDR3 is CASSSTTGTGLGEQYF. As DNA, the CDR3 is TGTGCCAGCAGCTCGACGACCGGGACAGGGCTTGGGGAGCAGTACTTC.

This clone was counted only a few times. V gene TRBV30 combines with J gene TRBJ2-3, with 13 bases aligning to TRBD2. Trimming removed 4 bases from V and 4 bases from J; junction bases left unmatched: 5. Germline V gene lookup returns CDR1 GTSNPN and CDR2 SVGIG (reference sequence). This CDR3 comprises 15 residues. The CDR3 coding sequence is TGTGCCTGGACCACTAGCGGGGGGGGCGCAGATACGCAGTATTTT. It is translated as CAWTTSGGGADTQYF.

The chain carries TRBV5-1 and TRBJ2-3; a possible D gene is TRBD1 (6 bases). Germline CDR1 is SGHRS and CDR2 is YFSETQ. V lost 10 bases, J lost 2 bases, and 14 bases lay in between. CDR3 length equals 13 residues. The DNA for the CDR3 is TGCGCCTCCCGGACAGCCTACACAGATACGCAGTATTTT. Translated: CASRTAYTDTQYF. Full variable domain (rest looked up from reference TRBV5-1 and TRBJ2-3): KAGVTQTPRYLIKTRGQQVTLSCSPISGHRSVSWYQQTPGQGLQFLFEYFSETQRNKGNFPGRFSGRQFSNSRSEMNVSTLELGDSALYLCASRTAYTDTQYFGPGTRLTVL.

The chain couples TRBV27 to TRBJ2-3; 13 bases agree with TRBD2. The CDR3 consists of 16 residues. J gave up 1 base and V 4 bases, and 2 bases lay outside the gene matches. CDR1 and CDR2 from the germline V gene are MNHEY and SMNVEV (reference sequence). CDR3 coding DNA: TGTGCCAGCAGTTATACTAGCGGGAGGGGCACAGATACGCAGTATTTT. The encoded protein is CASSYTSGRGTDTQYF.

This clone was counted between two and nine times. This same CDR3 is encoded by further DNA sequences in the sample. The chain combines TRBV6-1 with TRBJ2-7; D may be TRBD2 (5 bases). The CDR3 is 14 amino acids. The ends were cut back, 1 base at V and 1 base at J, with 8 bases in the middle. Germline CDR1 is MNHNS and CDR2 is SASEGT. This CDR3 reads CASSEGTGSYEQYF. CDR3 bases: TGTGCCAGCAGTGAAGGGACGGGATCCTACGAGCAGTACTTC.

This clone appeared a single time. This chain connects TRBV28 to TRBJ2-7; no definite D call. From germline, CDR1 is MDHEN and CDR2 SYDVKM. Trimming stripped 1 base from V and 2 bases from J, with 9 bases between. The CDR3 length is 14 residues. The DNA of the CDR3 is TGTGCCAGCAGTTTATCCGGGTTAACCTACGAGCAGTACTTC. Translating gives CASSLSGLTYEQYF.

This clone was found once. The rearrangement joins TRBV5-1 to TRBJ2-3, with a tentative D call TRBD1 (6 bases). Germline CDR1 and CDR2: SGHRS and YFSETQ. Trimming removed 2 bases at V and 5 bases at J, with 18 bases between. The CDR3 spans 16 residues. The CDR3 here is CASSFTPQGMIDTQYF. The CDR3 DNA reads as TGCGCCAGCAGCTTCACACCACAGGGTATGATAGATACGCAGTATTTT.

The J gene is TRBJ2-2, the V gene TRBV6-1; 9 positions match TRBD2. Germline loops: CDR1 MNHNS, CDR2 SASEGT. This CDR3 comprises 15 residues. After removal of 3 bases from V and 6 bases from J, the junction contained 5 bases not matched to a gene. For the CDR3, the DNA is TGTGCCAGCAGTGACGGTGCGGGAGGGCCCGGGGAGCTGTTTTTT. Translating it yields CASSDGAGGPGELFF.

This chain links TRBV2 with TRBJ2-7, with 9 bases aligning to TRBD1. The CDR3 has 18 residues. V shed 6 bases and J 3 bases; nucleotides not matched to a gene: 18. Germline assignment: CDR1 SNHLY and CDR2 FYNNEI. In DNA form, the CDR3 reads TGTGCCAGCAGCCAAGAGGGACAGGGAATTGGCCAGTTCTACGAGCAGTACTTC. Translated: CASSQEGQGIGQFYEQYF. Based on the CDR3 plus reference TRBV2 and TRBJ2-7, the full variable domain is EPEVTQTPSHQVTQMGQEVILRCVPISNHLYFYWYRQILGQKVEFLVSFYNNEISEKSEIFDDQFSVERPDGSNFTLKIRSTKLEDSAMYFCASSQEGQGIGQFYEQYFGPGTRLTVT.

The chain uses TRBV25-1 and TRBJ2-3, with TRBD2 identical over 7 bases. CDR3 length: 16 residues. Germline CDR1 is MGHDK and CDR2 is SYGVNS. Losses at the gene ends were 3 bases for V and 0 bases for J; bases not matched to a gene: 6. The CDR3: CASSETSPRSTDTQYF. The CDR3 nucleotides read TGTGCCAGCAGTGAGACTAGCCCGAGAAGCACAGATACGCAGTATTTT.

The chain couples TRBV4-1 to TRBJ2-2, with D maybe TRBD2 (5 bases). The CDR3 covers 16 residues. Germline V gene lookup returns CDR1 MGHRA and CDR2 YSYEKL. With 2 bases removed from V and 5 bases from J, the gap between germline ends came to 15 bases. The CDR3 reads CASSQFPRTLTGELFF. In DNA form, the CDR3 reads TGCGCCAGCAGCCAATTCCCTAGGACTCTAACCGGGGAGCTGTTTTTT.

V is TRBV15 and J is TRBJ2-3, with TRBD2 matching over 12 bases. The CDR3 is 14 amino acids. The V and J ends lost 8 bases and 6 bases, in that order; junction bases with no gene match: 6. Germline CDR1 reads LNHNV; CDR2 reads YYDKDF (reference sequence). The CDR3 nucleotides read TGTGCCACCGGACTAGCGGGGTTCGGGGATACGCAGTATTTT. Translating it yields CATGLAGFGDTQYF. Combining the CDR3 with reference TRBV15 and TRBJ2-3 gives the whole variable domain DAMVIQNPRYQVTQFGKPVTLSCSQTLNHNVMYWYQQKSSQAPKLLFHYYDKDFNNEADTPDNFQSRRPNTSFCFLDIRSPGLGDTAMYLCATGLAGFGDTQYFGPGTRLTVL.

With regard to this clone: Sequence at one end of the junction differs from germline and may be a read error. J is TRBJ2-2 and V is TRBV7-9; 10 bases fit TRBD1. In germline, CDR1 is SEHNR, CDR2 FQNEAQ (reference sequence). This CDR3 has 19 residues. CDR3 nucleotide sequence: TGTTCCAGCAGCTTAGGACTCTACCACTACGACAGGGGGCCCGGGGAGCTGTTTTTT. Translated, it gives CSSSLGLYHYDRGPGELFF.

This sequence joins TRBV15 and TRBJ1-3; 7 bases fit TRBD1. The germline V gene has CDR1 LNHNV and CDR2 YYDKDF (reference sequence). This CDR3 region has 16 residues. Losses at the gene ends were 2 bases for V and 4 bases for J; bases not matched to a gene: 8. CDR3 loop: CATSRPGRGPGNTIYF. The CDR3, as DNA: TGTGCCACCAGCAGACCCGGGAGGGGGCCAGGAAACACCATATATTTT.

J is TRBJ1-4 and V is TRBV2; tentatively, D is TRBD1 (5 bases). The CDR3 is 16 amino acids. Germline CDR1 reads SNHLY; CDR2 reads FYNNEI. V was pared by 7 bases and J by 10 bases, with 25 bases between. Here the CDR3 DNA reads TGTGCCAGCATCCCCTCCGTTGGGGGGATCGGGGGAAAACTGTTTTTT. This codes for CASIPSVGGIGGKLFF.

This rearrangement joins TRBV2 to TRBJ1-2; 10 bases agree with TRBD1. With 8 bases clipped from V and 0 bases from J, the junction kept 9 bases outside the gene matches. The CDR3 spans 16 residues. CDR1 is SNHLY and CDR2 is FYNNEI in the germline V gene. As DNA, the CDR3 is TGTGCCAGCTTGGGGACAGGGGCCGCAGCTAACTATGGCTACACCTTC. This translates into CASLGTGAAANYGYTF.

The V call is TRBV27, the J call TRBJ2-2; D unclear. Germline loops: CDR1 MNHEY, CDR2 SMNVEV (reference sequence). The V and J ends lost 5 bases and 5 bases respectively, with 15 bases between them. The CDR3 covers 15 residues. CDR3 nucleotides: TGTGCCAGCAGTAATCTGGGCAGTGGGACCGGGGAGCTGTTTTTT. Translating gives CASSNLGSGTGELFF.

The chain uses TRBV18 and TRBJ2-3; the D is unclear. Germline V lookup: CDR1 KGHSH, CDR2 LQKENI. V gave up 0 bases and J gave up 0 bases, with 4 bases separating them. The CDR3 extends over 14 amino acids. Here the CDR3 reads CASSPPTSTDTQYF. In DNA, the CDR3 is TGTGCCAGCTCACCACCGACTAGCACAGATACGCAGTATTTT. Filled out from reference TRBV18 and TRBJ2-3, the complete variable domain reads NAGVMQNPRHLVRRRGQEARLRCSPMKGHSHVYWYRQLPEEGLKFMVYLQKENIIDESGMPKERFSAEFPKEGPSILRIQQVVRGDSAAYFCASSPPTSTDTQYFGPGTRLTVL.

In its sample, this clone was seen a few times. The rearrangement links TRBV21-1 to TRBJ2-7; the D call TRBD2 from the table was never checked on the DNA. TRBV21-1 is labeled a pseudogene. The CDR3 is 16 amino acids. The CDR3 DNA reads TGTGCCAGCACCATAGGAGGGCTCCAGACGTCCTACGAGCAGTACTTC. Protein product: CASTIGGLQTSYEQYF.

The chain links TRBV7-6 to TRBJ1-1; 8 bases are shared with TRBD1. Germline V CDR1 and CDR2: SGHVS, FNYEAQ. The CDR3 contains 15 residues. The V segment lost 5 bases and the J segment 10 bases; nucleotides outside the gene matches: 15. The CDR3 DNA sequence: TGTGCCAGCAGCCCCCAGGGTTTTTCAGGGGGCGTAGCTTTCTTT. As protein: CASSPQGFSGGVAFF.

This rearrangement joins TRBV4-2 to TRBJ2-3; TRBD2 matches at 11 bases. The germline V gene has CDR1 LGHNA and CDR2 YNFKEQ. The CDR3 is 17 residues long. Trimming took 1 base from V and 4 from J; bases not matched to a gene: 7. CDR3 DNA: TGTGCCAGCAGCCAAGGCCTAGCGGGAGGAGGGTCAGATACGCAGTATTTT. Its translation: CASSQGLAGGGSDTQYF.

The genes are TRBV19 and TRBJ2-3; 11 nucleotides line up with TRBD2. The CDR3 sequence is 18 residues long. Germline loops: CDR1 LNHDA, CDR2 SQIVND (reference sequence). V dropped 1 base and J dropped 4; count of bases not matched to a gene: 10. For the CDR3, the DNA is TGTGCCAGTAGTATAGGGTTAGCGGGAGGGAGAGTTGCAGATACGCAGTATTTT. Translation: CASSIGLAGGRVADTQYF.

The gene calls are TRBV30 and TRBJ2-7; weak D call: TRBD2 (5 bases). Trimming cost V 3 bases and J 3 bases, with 12 bases left between them. CDR1 and CDR2 (germline): GTSNPN, SVGIG (reference sequence). This CDR3 spans 13 amino acids. This chain's CDR3 is CAWSGSLVYEQYF. In nucleotides, the CDR3 is TGTGCCTGGAGCGGGTCACTAGTCTACGAGCAGTACTTC.